The 9 T cell receptor beta chains below were found in one sample sequenced in a study of blood T cell repertoires in COVID-19. Clones were sequenced by immunoSEQ multiplex PCR, and TCRdb holds only the in-frame ones, with some missing. The data show about 290,000 clones, around 89% seen once. The sample consisted of peripheral blood. The receptors stem from a man aged 35-49 years with acute or convalescent COVID-19.

This chain links TRBV24-1 with TRBJ1-2; D not certain. The CDR3 loop spans 14 amino acids. Germline V gives CDR1 KGHDR, CDR2 SFDVKD. Trimming left V 2 bases short and J 2 bases short, with 8 bases between. The CDR3 region has the DNA TGTGCCACCAGTGATTACGACACGAACTATGGCTACACCTTC. Its translation: CATSDYDTNYGYTF.

The V and J genes are TRBV2 and TRBJ2-3; 7 bases agree with TRBD1. Germline V gene lookup returns CDR1 SNHLY and CDR2 FYNNEI. Trimming removed 1 base from V and 7 bases from J; junction bases left unmatched: 8. The CDR3 spans 15 residues. The CDR3 nucleotides read TGTGCCAGCAGTGAAGGGGACAGCACATCATATACGCAGTATTTT. Amino acid sequence: CASSEGDSTSYTQYF.

This chain joins TRBV11-2 and TRBJ2-7, with 7 bases fitting TRBD2. V dropped 1 base and J dropped 3; count of bases not matched to a gene: 6. From germline, CDR1 is SGHAT and CDR2 FQNNGV. The CDR3 is 15 residues long. The CDR3 loop is CASSLASGELYEQYF. The CDR3 coding sequence is TGTGCCAGCAGCTTAGCCAGCGGGGAACTCTACGAGCAGTACTTC.

This clone was detected once. CDR3 coding DNA: TGTGCCAGCAGCTTGGGTCGTAGCTCTGGAAACACCATATATTTT. Its protein is CASSLGRSSGNTIYF. The gene calls are TRBV5-5 and TRBJ1-3; D is ambiguous. CDR1 and CDR2 from the germline V gene are SGHKS and YYEKEE (reference sequence). The V gene lost 0 bases and the J gene lost 0 bases, with 7 bases spanning the gap. The CDR3 has 15 residues.

The chain uses TRBV11-2 and TRBJ1-2, with D perhaps TRBD1 (6 bases). The germline V gene has CDR1 SGHAT and CDR2 FQNNGV. This CDR3 is built from 16 residues. The germline V and J ends were trimmed by 4 bases and 6 bases, with 21 bases remaining between them. The CDR3 is CASSSTQGLSLDGYTF. For the CDR3, the DNA is TGTGCCAGCAGCTCCACACAGGGTCTGTCTTTGGATGGCTACACCTTC.

The chain couples TRBV2 to TRBJ2-7, with D maybe TRBD1 (6 bases). Deletions cut 7 bases from V and 5 bases from J, with 15 bases between. The CDR3 runs 13 residues. Germline-derived CDR1 and CDR2 are SNHLY and FYNNEI. This chain's CDR3 is CASTRQANDEQYF. The CDR3 DNA reads as TGTGCCAGCACCCGACAGGCTAATGACGAGCAGTACTTC.

There are a few counts of this clone. The same CDR3 also results from other DNA sequences found in this sample. The V and J genes are TRBV7-9 and TRBJ2-7, with D possibly TRBD1 on 6 matching bases. Trimming pared 5 bases from V and 1 base from J, leaving 9 bases between. Germline V gene sequence: CDR1 SEHNR, CDR2 FQNEAQ (reference sequence). The CDR3 loop spans 13 amino acids. The CDR3: CASSPGQSYEQYF. The CDR3 region has the DNA TGTGCCAGCAGCCCTGGACAGTCCTACGAGCAGTACTTC.

This CDR3 is CASSQGLVQPQHF. The CDR3 DNA follows: TGTGCCAGCAGCCAGGGGTTGGTTCAGCCCCAGCATTTT. V usage is TRBV11-2 and J usage is TRBJ1-5, with D maybe TRBD1 (6 bases). Germline V gives CDR1 SGHAT, CDR2 FQNNGV. V lost 5 bases and J 6 bases, leaving 11 bases between the germline ends. The CDR3 has 13 residues.

This clone was found once. The chain is built from TRBV5-1 and TRBJ1-4; TRBD1 matches 7 bases. Germline V CDR1 and CDR2: SGHRS, YFSETQ. Trimming took 1 base from V and 3 from J; bases not matched to a gene: 6. The CDR3 has 16 residues. CDR3 in DNA: TGCGCCAGCAGCTTGACCACAGGGGCGGCTAATGAAAAACTGTTTTTT. Translating gives CASSLTTGAANEKLFF.